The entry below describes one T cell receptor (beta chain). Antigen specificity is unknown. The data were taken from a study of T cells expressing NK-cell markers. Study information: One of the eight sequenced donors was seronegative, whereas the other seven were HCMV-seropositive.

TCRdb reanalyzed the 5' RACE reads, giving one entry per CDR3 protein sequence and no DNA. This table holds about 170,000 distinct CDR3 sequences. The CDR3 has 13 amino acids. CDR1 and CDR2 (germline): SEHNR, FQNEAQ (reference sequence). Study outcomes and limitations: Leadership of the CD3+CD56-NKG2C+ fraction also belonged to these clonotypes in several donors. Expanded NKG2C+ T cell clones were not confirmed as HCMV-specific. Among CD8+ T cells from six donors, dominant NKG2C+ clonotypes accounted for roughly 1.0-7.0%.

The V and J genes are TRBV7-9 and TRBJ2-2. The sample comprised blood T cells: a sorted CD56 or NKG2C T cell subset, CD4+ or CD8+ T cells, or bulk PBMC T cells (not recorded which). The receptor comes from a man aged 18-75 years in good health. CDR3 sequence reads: CASSLTTLGELFF.